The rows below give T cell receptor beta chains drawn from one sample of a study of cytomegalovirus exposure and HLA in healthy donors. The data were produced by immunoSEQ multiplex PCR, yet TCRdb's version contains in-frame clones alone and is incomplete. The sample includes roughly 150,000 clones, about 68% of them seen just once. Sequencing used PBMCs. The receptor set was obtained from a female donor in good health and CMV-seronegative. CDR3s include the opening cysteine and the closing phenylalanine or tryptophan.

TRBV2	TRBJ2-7	CASCLGPYEQYF
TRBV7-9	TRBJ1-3	CASSLGTEGNTIYF
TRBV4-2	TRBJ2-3	CASSQEPGQGAGTDTQYF
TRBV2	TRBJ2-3	CASAGESSTDTQYF
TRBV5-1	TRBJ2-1	CASSLLAGVGYNEQFF
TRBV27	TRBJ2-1	CATNSGTRANPYNEQFF
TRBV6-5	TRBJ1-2	CASITPGARGYTF
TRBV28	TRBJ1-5	CASRVLSSPQHF
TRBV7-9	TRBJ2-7	CASNPGHLYEQYF
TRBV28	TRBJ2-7	CASRPRDMAYEQYF
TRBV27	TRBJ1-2	CASSSYGPRDRGGGYTF
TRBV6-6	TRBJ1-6	CASSFAQGGNSPLHF
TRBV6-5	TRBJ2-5	CASAGVGETQYF
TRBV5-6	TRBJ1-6	CASSLAPGQGGSPLHF
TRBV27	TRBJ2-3	CASSRLAGVTDTQYF
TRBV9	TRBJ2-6	CASSVGHSGANVLTF
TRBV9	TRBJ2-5	CASSVGTGREVGQETQYF
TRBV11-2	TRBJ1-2	CASSFSSGQNYGYTF
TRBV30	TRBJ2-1	CAWTLAGIDYNEQFF
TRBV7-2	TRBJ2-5	CASSQARTSGRETQYF
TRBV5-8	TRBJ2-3	CASSRTDTQYF
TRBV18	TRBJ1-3	CASSPLDSGNTIYF
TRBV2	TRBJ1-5	CASSESGMGQPQHF
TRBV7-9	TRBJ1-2	CASSPRGYGYGYTF
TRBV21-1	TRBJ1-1	CASSKSDRGLTEAFF
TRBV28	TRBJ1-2	CASSSNSRPVYGYTF
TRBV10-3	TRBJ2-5	CAIDATQGWDQETQYF
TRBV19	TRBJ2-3	CASSIAGADTQYF
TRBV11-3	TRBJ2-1	CASSSPPGRTQFF
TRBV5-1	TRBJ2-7	CASSLPGQGSEQYF
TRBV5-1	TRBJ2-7	CASSLTAGTSGLEQYF
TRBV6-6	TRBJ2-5	CASMRDRGAGETQYF
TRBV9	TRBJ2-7	CASSVGRTSGRGEQYF
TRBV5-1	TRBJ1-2	CASSPYAGTANGYTF
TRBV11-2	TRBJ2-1	CASIGGGRADNEQFF
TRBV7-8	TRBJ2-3	CASSPPGSTDTQYF
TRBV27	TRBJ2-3	CASSPLLSGGTDTQYF
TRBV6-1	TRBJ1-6	CASSENRGLNSPLHF
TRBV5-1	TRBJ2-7	CASSLSGGYEQYF
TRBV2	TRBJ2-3	CASRGGAGADTQYF
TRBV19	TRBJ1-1	CASLLGQTEAFF
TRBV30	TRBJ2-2	CALLAGGSAGELFF
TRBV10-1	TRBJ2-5	CASPDPGHFQETQYF
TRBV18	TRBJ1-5	CASSHGQGNQPQHF
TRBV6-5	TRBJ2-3	CASSYDGGGADTQYF
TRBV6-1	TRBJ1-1	CASSNQKMNTEAFF
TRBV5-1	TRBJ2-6	CASSLRDRGFSGANVLTF
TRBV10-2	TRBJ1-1	CASSESLGAEAFF
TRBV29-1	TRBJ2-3	CSVEGAGHTDTQYF
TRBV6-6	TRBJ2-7	CASSLRDSGYEQYF
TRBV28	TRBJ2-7	CASRRPAAAYEQYF
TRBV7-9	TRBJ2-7	CASSQGTGVYEQYF
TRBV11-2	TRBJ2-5	CASSSGTDKETQYF
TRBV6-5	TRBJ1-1	CASSYTRGRGTEAFF
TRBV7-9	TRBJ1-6	CASSPLGQGALSSPLHF
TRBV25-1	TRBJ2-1	CASSDIGTGGDEQFF
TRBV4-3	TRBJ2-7	CASSQDGTGYQGNEQYF
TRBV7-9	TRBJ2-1	CASQITGASYNEQFF
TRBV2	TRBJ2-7	CASSTIGGVSYEQYF
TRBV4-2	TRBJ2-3	CASSPSGTTGDTQYF